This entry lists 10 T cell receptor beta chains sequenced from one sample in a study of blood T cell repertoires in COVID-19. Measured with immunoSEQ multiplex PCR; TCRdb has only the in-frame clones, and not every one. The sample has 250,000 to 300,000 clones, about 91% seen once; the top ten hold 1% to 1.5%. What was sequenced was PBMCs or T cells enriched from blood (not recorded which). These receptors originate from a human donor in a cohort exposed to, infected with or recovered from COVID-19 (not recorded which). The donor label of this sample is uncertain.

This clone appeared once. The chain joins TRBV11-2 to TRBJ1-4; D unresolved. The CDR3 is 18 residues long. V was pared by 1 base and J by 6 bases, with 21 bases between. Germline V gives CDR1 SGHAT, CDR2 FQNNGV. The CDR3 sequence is CASSLGGGFSFRYEKLFF. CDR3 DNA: TGTGCCAGCAGCTTAGGGGGAGGGTTTTCATTTCGGTATGAAAAACTGTTTTTT.

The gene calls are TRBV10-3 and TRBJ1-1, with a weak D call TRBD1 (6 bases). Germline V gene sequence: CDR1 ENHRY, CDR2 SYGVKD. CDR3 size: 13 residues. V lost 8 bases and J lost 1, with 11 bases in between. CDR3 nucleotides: TGTGCCATCGGTTGGGGGCCGAACACTGAAGCTTTCTTT. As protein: CAIGWGPNTEAFF.

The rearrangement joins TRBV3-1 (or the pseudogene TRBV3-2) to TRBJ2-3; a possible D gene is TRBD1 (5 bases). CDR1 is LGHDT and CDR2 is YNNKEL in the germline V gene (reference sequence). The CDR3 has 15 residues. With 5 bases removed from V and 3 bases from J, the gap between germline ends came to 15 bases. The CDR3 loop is CASSNGASGTDTQYF. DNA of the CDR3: TGTGCCAGCAGCAATGGGGCGTCTGGTACAGATACGCAGTATTTT.

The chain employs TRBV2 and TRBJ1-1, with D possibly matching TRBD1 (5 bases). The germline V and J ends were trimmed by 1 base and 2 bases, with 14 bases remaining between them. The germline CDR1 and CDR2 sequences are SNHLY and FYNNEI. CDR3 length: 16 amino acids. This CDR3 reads CASSEGVRGLNTEAFF. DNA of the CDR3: TGTGCCAGCAGTGAAGGAGTGCGGGGACTCAACACTGAAGCTTTCTTT.

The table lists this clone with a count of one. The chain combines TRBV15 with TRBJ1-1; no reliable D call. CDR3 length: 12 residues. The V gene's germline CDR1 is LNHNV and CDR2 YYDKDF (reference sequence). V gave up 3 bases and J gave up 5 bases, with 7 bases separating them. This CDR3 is CATSSLGTEAFF. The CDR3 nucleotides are TGTGCCACCAGCAGTCTCGGTACTGAAGCTTTCTTT.

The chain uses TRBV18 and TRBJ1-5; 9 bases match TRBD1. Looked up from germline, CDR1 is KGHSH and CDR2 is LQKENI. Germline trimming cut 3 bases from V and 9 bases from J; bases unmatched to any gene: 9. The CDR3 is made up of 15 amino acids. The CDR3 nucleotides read TGTGCCAGCTCACCTCGACAGGGGGACATTACGCCCCAGCATTTT. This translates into CASSPRQGDITPQHF.

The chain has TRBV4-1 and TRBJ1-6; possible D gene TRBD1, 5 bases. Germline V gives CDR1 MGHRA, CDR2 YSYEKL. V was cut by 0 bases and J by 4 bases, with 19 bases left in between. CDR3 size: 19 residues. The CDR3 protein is CASSQDRLLVGGYNSPLHF. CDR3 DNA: TGCGCCAGCAGCCAAGATCGGCTTCTCGTCGGGGGGTATAATTCACCCCTCCACTTT.

CDR3 nucleotide sequence: TGTGCCAGCAGTCAACAGGGGAATGAGGCTTTCTTT. Translated: CASSQQGNEAFF. This chain links TRBV13 with TRBJ1-1; 7 bases align to TRBD1. The CDR3 totals 12 residues. Per germline, CDR1 PRHDT and CDR2 FYEKMQ (reference sequence). The V and J ends lost 6 bases and 11 bases, in that order; junction bases with no gene match: 9.

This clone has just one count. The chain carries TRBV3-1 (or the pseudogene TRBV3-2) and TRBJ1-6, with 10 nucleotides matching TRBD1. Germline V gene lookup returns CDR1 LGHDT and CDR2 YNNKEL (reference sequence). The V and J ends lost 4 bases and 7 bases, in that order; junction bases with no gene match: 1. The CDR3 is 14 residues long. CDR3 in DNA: TGTGCCAGCAGCCCGGGACAGGGGAATTCACCCCTCCACTTT. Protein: CASSPGQGNSPLHF.

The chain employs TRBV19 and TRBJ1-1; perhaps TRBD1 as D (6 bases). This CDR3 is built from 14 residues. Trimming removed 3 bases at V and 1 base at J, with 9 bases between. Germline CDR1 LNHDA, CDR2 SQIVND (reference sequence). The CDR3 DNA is TGTGCCAGTAGTATGGGACACAGGAACACTGAAGCTTTCTTT. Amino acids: CASSMGHRNTEAFF.